The next 21 T cell receptor beta chains were all read from a single sample in a study of T cell changes during pregnancy in multiple sclerosis. TCRdb's copy holds only in-frame clones and misses some; the assay was immunoSEQ multiplex PCR. This repertoire shows about 51,000 clones, approximately 94% found once; its top ten account for around 0.6%. Source: CD4+ T cells from peripheral blood mononuclear cells, taken in the second trimester of pregnancy. The receptors come from a female donor with multiple sclerosis, enrolled in a pregnancy study.

V gene TRBV9 combines with J gene TRBJ2-3; perhaps TRBD2 as D (5 bases). The germline gives CDR1 SGDLS, CDR2 YYNGEE. The CDR3 has 13 residues. Trimming cost V 0 bases and J 7 bases, with 9 bases left between them. CDR3 in amino acids: CASSVGGAHTQYF. Written as DNA, the CDR3 is TGTGCCAGCAGCGTAGGGGGAGCACATACGCAGTATTTT.

This chain joins TRBV9 and TRBJ1-6; 10 positions match TRBD1. V lost 4 bases to trimming and J lost 4 bases; unmatched junction nucleotides: 11. The germline V gene has CDR1 SGDLS and CDR2 YYNGEE. The CDR3 is made up of 18 amino acids. The CDR3 nucleotides are TGTGCCAGCAGCCCAGGGGGCGGGACAGGGGAGTATAATTCACCCCTCCACTTT. It yields the protein CASSPGGGTGEYNSPLHF.

The chain joins TRBV27 to TRBJ1-6; D ambiguous. Germline V gene data show CDR1 as MNHEY and CDR2 as SMNVEV (reference sequence). There are 14 residues in the CDR3. Trimming stripped 3 bases from V and 6 bases from J, with 9 bases between. The CDR3 reads CASSLSGSNSPLHF. CDR3 coding DNA: TGTGCCAGCAGTTTGTCAGGCTCTAATTCACCCCTCCACTTT.

CDR3 region: CASSFYLMRAMNTEAFF. CDR3 in DNA: TGTGCCAGCAGCTTCTATCTAATGCGGGCGATGAACACTGAAGCTTTCTTT. This sequence joins TRBV7-2 and TRBJ1-1, with D unresolved. CDR3 length equals 17 residues. Deletions cut 3 bases from V and 0 bases from J, with 17 bases between. Germline assignment: CDR1 SGHTA and CDR2 FQGNSA.

The genes are TRBV15 and TRBJ2-7; 7 nucleotides line up with TRBD1. This CDR3 is 14 amino acids long. J was trimmed by 4 bases and V by 0 bases; bases with no gene match: 3. Germline V gene sequence: CDR1 LNHNV, CDR2 YYDKDF (reference sequence). The CDR3 loop reads CATSREGGGYEQYF. In DNA, the CDR3 is TGTGCCACCAGCAGAGAAGGGGGCGGGTACGAGCAGTACTTC.

The chain joins TRBV30 to TRBJ2-1; D not resolved. Trimming shortened V by 5 bases and J by 8 bases, and 16 bases separated the two germline ends. Germline assignment: CDR1 GTSNPN and CDR2 SVGIG (reference sequence). CDR3 size: 13 residues. The CDR3 coding sequence is TGTGCCTGGGCCCTCCCCCATACGGATGAGCAGTTCTTC. This codes for CAWALPHTDEQFF.

Comment on this clone: At one end the junction does not follow the germline gene, possibly because of a read error. The V and J genes are TRBV7-2 and TRBJ2-3, with TRBD2 matching 12 bases. This CDR3 has 15 amino acids. CDR1 is SGHTA, CDR2 FQGNSA, per germline. CDR3 DNA sequence: TGTGCCAGCAGCCTAGCGGGGGGGCGCACAGATACGCAGTATTTT. Its translation: CASSLAGGRTDTQYF. Full variable domain (outside the CDR3, taken from reference TRBV7-2 and TRBJ2-3): GAGVSQSPSNKVTEKGKDVELRCDPISGHTALYWYRQSLGQGLEFLIYFQGNSAPDKSGLPSDRFSAERTGGSVSTLTIQRTQQEDSAVYLCASSLAGGRTDTQYFGPGTRLTVL.

CDR3 DNA: TGTGCCAGCAGCTTACGACATTACACAGATACGCAGTATTTT. It codes for CASSLRHYTDTQYF. The rearrangement uses TRBV7-2 and TRBJ2-3; D unclear. CDR3 length equals 14 residues. V lost 2 bases and J lost 2, with 8 bases in between. In germline, CDR1 is SGHTA, CDR2 FQGNSA.

This clone appeared a single time. The rearrangement joins TRBV27 to TRBJ2-3; 10 nucleotides agree with TRBD2. CDR1 MNHEY and CDR2 SMNVEV come from the germline V gene (reference sequence). This CDR3 comprises 16 residues. V dropped 3 bases and J dropped 2; count of bases not matched to a gene: 5. The CDR3, as DNA: TGTGCCAGCAGTTTGTTAGCGGGGGGAATCACAGATACGCAGTATTTT. Amino acids: CASSLLAGGITDTQYF.

The V call is TRBV7-3, the J call TRBJ2-1; tentatively, D is TRBD1 (5 bases). Germline values: CDR1 SGHTA, CDR2 FQGTGA. The CDR3 length is 13 residues. V lost 4 bases and J lost 9, with 13 bases in between. The CDR3 region has the DNA TGTGCCAGCAGCTCCGACAGCACCGGTGAGCAGTTCTTC. Its protein is CASSSDSTGEQFF.

The chain uses TRBV10-3 and TRBJ1-6, with D possibly being TRBD1 (5 bases). The CDR3 sequence is 15 residues long. V was trimmed by 0 bases and J by 6 bases, leaving 9 bases between them. Germline CDR1 and CDR2: ENHRY and SYGVKD. CDR3 protein: CAISESRATNSPLHF. For the CDR3, the DNA is TGTGCCATCAGTGAGTCCAGGGCAACTAATTCACCCCTCCACTTT.

Worth noting for this clone: Distinct nucleotide sequences in the sample also encode this CDR3. This chain links TRBV2 with TRBJ2-2, with 11 bases that match TRBD2. This CDR3 spans 17 amino acids. J was trimmed by 2 bases and V by 6 bases; bases with no gene match: 8. CDR1 and CDR2 from the germline V gene are SNHLY and FYNNEI. This chain's CDR3 is CASRDLAGGHNTGELFF. CDR3 in DNA: TGTGCCAGCAGGGATCTAGCGGGGGGCCACAACACCGGGGAGCTGTTTTTT.

The V gene is TRBV7-3, the J gene TRBJ2-7; 8 positions match TRBD1. The germline V gene encodes CDR1 SGHTA and CDR2 FQGTGA. The CDR3 covers 14 residues. V lost 5 bases, J lost 7 bases, and 10 bases stayed unmatched. The CDR3 is CASSPDRGRWEQYF. The CDR3, as DNA: TGTGCCAGCAGCCCCGACAGGGGCCGGTGGGAGCAGTACTTC. Full variable domain (outside the CDR3, taken from reference TRBV7-3 and TRBJ2-7): GAGVSQTPSNKVTEKGKYVELRCDPISGHTALYWYRQSLGQGPEFLIYFQGTGAADDSGLPNDRFFAVRPEGSVSTLKIQRTERGDSAVYLCASSPDRGRWEQYFGPGTRLTVT.

V gene TRBV29-1 combines with J gene TRBJ1-1; D is unclear. This CDR3 is 12 amino acids long. V gave up 2 bases and J gave up 5 bases, with 9 bases separating them. Germline V gives CDR1 SQVTM, CDR2 ANQGSEA. CDR3 DNA sequence: TGCAGCGTTGAACTTAGCGGGACTGAAGCTTTCTTT. The encoded protein is CSVELSGTEAFF.

This clone was detected once. V and J are TRBV6-5 and TRBJ1-1, with TRBD1 matching 7 bases. Germline V gene data show CDR1 as MNHEY and CDR2 as SVGAGI. V was pared by 2 bases and J by 3 bases, with 3 bases of the junction left unmatched. The CDR3 loop spans 14 amino acids. The CDR3 sequence is CASSYARGDTEAFF. The CDR3 region has the DNA TGTGCCAGCAGTTACGCCAGGGGGGACACTGAAGCTTTCTTT.

This rearrangement joins TRBV7-3 to TRBJ2-7, with a tentative D call TRBD1 (6 bases). CDR1 and CDR2 from the germline V gene are SGHTA and FQGTGA. V was pared by 1 base and J by 6 bases, with 7 bases between. The CDR3 has 12 residues. CDR3 sequence (DNA): TGTGCCAGCAGCTTAATAGGGGGCGAGCAGTACTTC. This codes for CASSLIGGEQYF.

The rearrangement uses TRBV19 and TRBJ1-6; D call uncertain. The CDR3 runs 13 residues. Germline V lookup: CDR1 LNHDA, CDR2 SQIVND (reference sequence). Trimming stripped 4 bases from V and 7 bases from J, with 8 bases between. CDR3 residues: CASSTQLNSPLHF. CDR3 sequence (DNA): TGTGCCAGTAGTACCCAACTAAATTCACCCCTCCACTTT.

The rearrangement joins TRBV5-1 to TRBJ1-2; 8 positions agree with TRBD1. The germline V gene has CDR1 SGHRS and CDR2 YFSETQ. The CDR3 extends over 16 amino acids. The V gene end was trimmed by 3 bases and the J gene end by 6 bases; junction bases not matched to a gene: 13. CDR3 in amino acids: CASSYGQGPGANGYTF. The DNA of the CDR3 is TGCGCCAGCAGCTACGGACAGGGACCGGGGGCGAATGGCTACACCTTC.

The gene calls are TRBV7-8 and TRBJ1-4; 12 bases are shared with TRBD1. Germline V gene data show CDR1 as SGHVS and CDR2 as FQNEAQ. Germline trimming cut 6 bases from V and 10 bases from J; bases unmatched to any gene: 9. The CDR3 length is 15 residues. The chain's CDR3 is CASSSGTGGLGKLFF. CDR3 nucleotides: TGTGCCAGCAGTTCCGGGACAGGGGGCTTAGGAAAACTGTTTTTT.

The chain carries TRBV7-2 and TRBJ1-1, with a tentative D call TRBD1 (6 bases). The germline V gene has CDR1 SGHTA and CDR2 FQGNSA. V was shortened by 5 bases and J by 1 base, with 14 bases between the two germline ends. The CDR3 length is 15 residues. The CDR3 spells CASSPGGGRNTEAFF. The CDR3 DNA reads as TGTGCCAGCAGCCCCGGGGGGGGGCGGAACACTGAAGCTTTCTTT.

This clone was detected only a few times. The chain joins TRBV7-8 to TRBJ2-5; the D gene is possibly TRBD2 (5 bases). CDR1 SGHVS and CDR2 FQNEAQ come from the germline V gene. The V and J ends lost 5 bases and 5 bases respectively, with 15 bases between them. The CDR3 is made up of 14 amino acids. The CDR3 spells CASSAWGARETQYF. In nucleotides, the CDR3 is TGTGCCAGCAGCGCCTGGGGAGCCCGGGAGACCCAGTACTTC. The variable domain in full, completed from reference TRBV7-8 and TRBJ2-5, reads GAGVSQSPRYKVAKRGQDVALRCDPISGHVSLFWYQQALGQGPEFLTYFQNEAQLDKSGLPSDRFFAERPEGSVSTLKIQRTQQEDSAVYLCASSAWGARETQYFGPGTRLLVL.